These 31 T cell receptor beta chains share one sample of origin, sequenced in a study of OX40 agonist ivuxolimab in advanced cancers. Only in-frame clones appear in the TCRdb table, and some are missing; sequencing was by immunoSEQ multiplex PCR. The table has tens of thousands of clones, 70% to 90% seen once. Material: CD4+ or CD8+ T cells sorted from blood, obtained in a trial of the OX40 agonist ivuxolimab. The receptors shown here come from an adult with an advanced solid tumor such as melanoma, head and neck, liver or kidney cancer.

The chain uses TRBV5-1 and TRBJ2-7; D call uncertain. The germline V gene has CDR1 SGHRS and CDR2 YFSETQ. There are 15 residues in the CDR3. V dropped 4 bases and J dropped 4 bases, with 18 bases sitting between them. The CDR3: CASSREGGSGYEQYF. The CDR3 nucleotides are TGCGCCAGCAGCAGAGAAGGTGGATCCGGATACGAGCAGTACTTC.

CDR3 residues: CASSEGTRAPGQFF. The CDR3 DNA follows: TGTGCCAGCAGTGAAGGGACTAGGGCCCCAGGGCAGTTCTTC. The V call is TRBV6-1, the J call TRBJ2-1, with 7 nucleotides matching TRBD2. Trimming cost V 1 base and J 12 bases; bases outside gene matches: 9. Germline V CDR1 and CDR2: MNHNS, SASEGT. The CDR3 extends over 14 amino acids.

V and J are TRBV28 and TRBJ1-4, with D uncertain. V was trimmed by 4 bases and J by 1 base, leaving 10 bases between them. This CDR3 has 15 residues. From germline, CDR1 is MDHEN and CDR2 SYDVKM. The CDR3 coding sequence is TGTGCCAGCAGTTCCCCGTACAAAACTAATGAAAAACTGTTTTTT. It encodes CASSSPYKTNEKLFF. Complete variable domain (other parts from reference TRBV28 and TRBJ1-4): DVKVTQSSRYLVKRTGEKVFLECVQDMDHENMFWYRQDPGLGLRLIYFSYDVKMKEKGDIPEGYSVSREKKERFSLILESASTNQTSMYLCASSSPYKTNEKLFFGSGTQLSVL.

CDR3: CASSLRTDGYTF. The DNA for the CDR3 is TGTGCCAGCAGTCTACGGACAGATGGCTACACCTTC. The chain is built from TRBV28 and TRBJ1-2; a weak D match, TRBD1 (6 bases). Germline loops: CDR1 MDHEN, CDR2 SYDVKM. Trimming removed 5 bases at V and 6 bases at J, with 10 bases between. CDR3 length: 12 residues.

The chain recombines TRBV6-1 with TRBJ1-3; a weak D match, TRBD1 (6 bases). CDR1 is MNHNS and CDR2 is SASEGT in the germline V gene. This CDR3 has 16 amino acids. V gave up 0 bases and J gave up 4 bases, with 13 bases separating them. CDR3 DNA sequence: TGTGCCAGCAGTGAAGCGGGGGACACGAAGGGAAACACCATATATTTT. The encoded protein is CASSEAGDTKGNTIYF.

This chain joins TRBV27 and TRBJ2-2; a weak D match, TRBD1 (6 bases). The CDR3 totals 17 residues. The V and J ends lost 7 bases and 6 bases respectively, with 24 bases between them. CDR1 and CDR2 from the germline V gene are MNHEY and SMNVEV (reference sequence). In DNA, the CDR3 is TGTGCCAGCACCGACGGCCTTGGACAGTTGTTGGCCGGGGAGCTGTTTTTT. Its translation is CASTDGLGQLLAGELFF.

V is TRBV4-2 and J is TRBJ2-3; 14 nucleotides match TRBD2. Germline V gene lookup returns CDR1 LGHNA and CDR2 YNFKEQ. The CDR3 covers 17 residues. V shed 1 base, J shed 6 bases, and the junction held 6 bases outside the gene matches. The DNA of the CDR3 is TGTGCCAGCAGCCAAGCAGGACTAGCGGGAGGATATGATACGCAGTATTTT. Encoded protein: CASSQAGLAGGYDTQYF.

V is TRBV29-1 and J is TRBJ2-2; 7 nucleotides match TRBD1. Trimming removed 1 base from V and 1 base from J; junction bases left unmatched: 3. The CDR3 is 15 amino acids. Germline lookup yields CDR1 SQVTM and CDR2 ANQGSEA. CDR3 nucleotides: TGCAGCGTTGAAGTCACAGGGGTGAACACCGGGGAGCTGTTTTTT. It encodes CSVEVTGVNTGELFF.

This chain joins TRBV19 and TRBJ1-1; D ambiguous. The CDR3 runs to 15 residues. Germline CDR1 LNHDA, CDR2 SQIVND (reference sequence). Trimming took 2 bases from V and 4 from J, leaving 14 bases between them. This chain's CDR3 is CASSISPQPGTEAFF. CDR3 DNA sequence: TGTGCCAGTAGTATATCCCCTCAGCCGGGCACTGAAGCTTTCTTT.

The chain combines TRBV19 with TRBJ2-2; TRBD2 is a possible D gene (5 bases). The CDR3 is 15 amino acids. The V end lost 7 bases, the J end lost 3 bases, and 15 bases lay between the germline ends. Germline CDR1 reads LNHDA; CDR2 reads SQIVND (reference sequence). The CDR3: CASTGGLIDTGELFF. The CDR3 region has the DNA TGTGCCAGTACTGGCGGACTCATTGACACCGGGGAGCTGTTTTTT. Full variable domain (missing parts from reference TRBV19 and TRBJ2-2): DGGITQSPKYLFRKEGQNVTLSCEQNLNHDAMYWYRQDPGQGLRLIYYSQIVNDFQKGDIAEGYSVSREKKESFPLTVTSAQKNPTAFYLCASTGGLIDTGELFFGEGSRLTVL.

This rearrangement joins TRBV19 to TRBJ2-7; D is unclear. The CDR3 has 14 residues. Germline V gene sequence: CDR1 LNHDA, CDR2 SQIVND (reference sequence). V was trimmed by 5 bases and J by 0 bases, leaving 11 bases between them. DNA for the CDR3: TGTGCCAGTAGTTCAGGCCGGAGCTCCTACGAGCAGTACTTC. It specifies CASSSGRSSYEQYF. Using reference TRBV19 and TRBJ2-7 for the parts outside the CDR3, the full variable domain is DGGITQSPKYLFRKEGQNVTLSCEQNLNHDAMYWYRQDPGQGLRLIYYSQIVNDFQKGDIAEGYSVSREKKESFPLTVTSAQKNPTAFYLCASSSGRSSYEQYFGPGTRLTVT.

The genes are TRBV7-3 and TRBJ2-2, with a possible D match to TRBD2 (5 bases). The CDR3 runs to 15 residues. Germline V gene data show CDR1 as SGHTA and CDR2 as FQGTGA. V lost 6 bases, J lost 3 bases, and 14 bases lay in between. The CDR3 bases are TGTGCCAGCAGGGCCGGCCCAGCGGACACCGGGGAGCTGTTTTTT. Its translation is CASRAGPADTGELFF.

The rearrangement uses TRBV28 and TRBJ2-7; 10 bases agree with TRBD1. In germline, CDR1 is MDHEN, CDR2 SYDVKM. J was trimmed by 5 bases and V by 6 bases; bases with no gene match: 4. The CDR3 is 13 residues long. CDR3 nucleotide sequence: TGTGCCAGCAGGAAGACAGGGGGCAACGAGCAGTACTTC. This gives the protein CASRKTGGNEQYF.

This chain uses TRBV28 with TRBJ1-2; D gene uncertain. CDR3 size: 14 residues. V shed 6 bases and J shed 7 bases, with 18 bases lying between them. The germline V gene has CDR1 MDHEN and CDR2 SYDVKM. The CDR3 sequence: CASRSDPFKTGYTF. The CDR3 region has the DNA TGTGCCAGCAGATCTGACCCGTTTAAGACTGGCTACACCTTC.

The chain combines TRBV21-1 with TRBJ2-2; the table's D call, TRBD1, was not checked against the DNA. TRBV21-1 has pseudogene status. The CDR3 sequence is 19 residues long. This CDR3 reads CASSKEATPVDSPGQELFF. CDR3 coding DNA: TGTGCCAGCAGCAAAGAGGCGACACCAGTTGATTCTCCCGGTCAGGAGCTGTTTTTT.

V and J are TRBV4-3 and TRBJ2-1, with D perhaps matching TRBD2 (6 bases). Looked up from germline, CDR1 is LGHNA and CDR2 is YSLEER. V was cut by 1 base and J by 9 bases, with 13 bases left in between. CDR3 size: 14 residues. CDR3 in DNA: TGCGCCAGCAGCCAAGGATTAGCGGATCTTGAGCAGTTCTTC. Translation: CASSQGLADLEQFF.

In nucleotides, the CDR3 is TGTGCCAGCAGCTCGACGGGGCGGGGGAACAATGAGCAGTTCTTC. It specifies CASSSTGRGNNEQFF. J is TRBJ2-1 and V is TRBV11-1, with 7 bases that match TRBD2. This CDR3 is built from 15 residues. Germline values: CDR1 SGHAT, CDR2 FQDESV (reference sequence). Losses at the gene ends were 4 bases for V and 5 bases for J; bases not matched to a gene: 8. Variable domain in full (rest from reference TRBV11-1 and TRBJ2-1): EAEVAQSPRYKITEKSQAVAFWCDPISGHATLYWYRQILGQGPELLVQFQDESVVDDSQLPKDRFSAERLKGVDSTLKIQPAELGDSAMYLCASSSTGRGNNEQFFGPGTRLTVL.

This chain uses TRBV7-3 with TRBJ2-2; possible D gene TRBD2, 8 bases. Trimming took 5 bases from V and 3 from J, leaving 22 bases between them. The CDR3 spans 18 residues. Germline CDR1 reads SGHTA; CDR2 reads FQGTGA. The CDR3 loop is CASSPTGRSGSDTGELFF. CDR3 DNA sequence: TGTGCCAGCAGCCCGACAGGGCGGAGCGGGAGTGACACCGGGGAGCTGTTTTTT.

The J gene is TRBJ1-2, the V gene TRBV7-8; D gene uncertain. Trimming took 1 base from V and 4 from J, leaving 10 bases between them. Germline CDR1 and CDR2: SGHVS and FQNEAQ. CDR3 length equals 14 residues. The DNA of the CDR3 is TGTGCCAGCAGCTTAGAGAGACGCCTCTATGGCTACACCTTC. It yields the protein CASSLERRLYGYTF.

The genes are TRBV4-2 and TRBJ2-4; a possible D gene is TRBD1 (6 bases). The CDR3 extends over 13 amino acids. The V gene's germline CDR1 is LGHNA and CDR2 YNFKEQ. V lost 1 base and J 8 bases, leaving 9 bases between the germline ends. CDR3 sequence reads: CASSQAGADIQYF. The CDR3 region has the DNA TGTGCCAGCAGCCAAGCAGGGGCGGACATTCAGTACTTC.

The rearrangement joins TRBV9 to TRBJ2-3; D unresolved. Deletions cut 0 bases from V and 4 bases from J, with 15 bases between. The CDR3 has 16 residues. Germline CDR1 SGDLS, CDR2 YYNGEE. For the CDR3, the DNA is TGTGCCAGCAGCGTAGATCTCTCGGCTCCGGCAGATACGCAGTATTTT. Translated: CASSVDLSAPADTQYF. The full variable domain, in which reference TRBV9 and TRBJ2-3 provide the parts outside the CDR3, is DSGVTQTPKHLITATGQRVTLRCSPRSGDLSVYWYQQSLDQGLQFLIQYYNGEERAKGNILERFSAQQFPDLHSELNLSSLELGDSALYFCASSVDLSAPADTQYFGPGTRLTVL.

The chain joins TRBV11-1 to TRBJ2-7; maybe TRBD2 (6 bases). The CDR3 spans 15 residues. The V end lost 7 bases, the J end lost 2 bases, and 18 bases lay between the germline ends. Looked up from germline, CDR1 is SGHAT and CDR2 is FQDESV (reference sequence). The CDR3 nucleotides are TGTGCCAGCACCACAGCGGGCTTGTCTCCCTACGAGCAGTACTTC. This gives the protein CASTTAGLSPYEQYF.

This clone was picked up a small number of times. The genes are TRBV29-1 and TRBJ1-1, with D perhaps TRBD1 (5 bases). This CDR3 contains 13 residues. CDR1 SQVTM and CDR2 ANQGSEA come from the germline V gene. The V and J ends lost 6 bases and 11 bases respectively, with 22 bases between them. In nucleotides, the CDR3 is TGCAGCGTCCTCCCGGGGGGTGCGCCGGGGGCTTTCTTT. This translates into CSVLPGGAPGAFF.

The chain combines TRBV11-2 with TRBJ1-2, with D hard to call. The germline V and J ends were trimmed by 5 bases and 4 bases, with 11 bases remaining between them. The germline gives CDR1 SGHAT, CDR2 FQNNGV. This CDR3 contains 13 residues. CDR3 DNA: TGTGCCAGCAGCACGTCCGCATCCTATGGCTACACCTTC. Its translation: CASSTSASYGYTF. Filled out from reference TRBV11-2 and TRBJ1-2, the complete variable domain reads EAGVAQSPRYKIIEKRQSVAFWCNPISGHATLYWYQQILGQGPKLLIQFQNNGVVDDSQLPKDRFSAERLKGVDSTLKIQPAKLEDSAVYLCASSTSASYGYTFGSGTRLTVV.

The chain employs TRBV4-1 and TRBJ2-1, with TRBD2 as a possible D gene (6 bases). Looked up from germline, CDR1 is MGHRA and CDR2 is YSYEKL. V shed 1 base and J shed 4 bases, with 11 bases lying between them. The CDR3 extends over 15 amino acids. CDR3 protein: CASSQGSGAYNEQFF. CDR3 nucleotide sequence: TGCGCCAGCAGCCAAGGGTCGGGAGCTTACAATGAGCAGTTCTTC.

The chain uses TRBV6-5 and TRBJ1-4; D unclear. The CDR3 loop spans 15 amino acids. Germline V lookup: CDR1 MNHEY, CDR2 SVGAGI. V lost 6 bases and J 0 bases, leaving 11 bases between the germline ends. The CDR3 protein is CASRPRTATNEKLFF. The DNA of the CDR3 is TGTGCCAGCAGACCTAGGACTGCAACTAATGAAAAACTGTTTTTT.

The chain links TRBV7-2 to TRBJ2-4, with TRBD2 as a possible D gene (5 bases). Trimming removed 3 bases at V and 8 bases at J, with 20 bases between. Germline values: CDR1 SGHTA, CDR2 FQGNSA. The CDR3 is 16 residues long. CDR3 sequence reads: CASSFGYGRGGDIQYF. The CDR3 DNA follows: TGTGCCAGCAGCTTCGGTTATGGCCGGGGTGGGGACATTCAGTACTTC.

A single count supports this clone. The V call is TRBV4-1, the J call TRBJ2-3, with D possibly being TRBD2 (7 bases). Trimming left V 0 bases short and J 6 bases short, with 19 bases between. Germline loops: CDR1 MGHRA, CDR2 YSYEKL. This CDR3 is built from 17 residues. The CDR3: CASSQDWGGAAGDTQYF. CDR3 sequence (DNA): TGCGCCAGCAGCCAAGATTGGGGGGGCGCGGCGGGTGATACGCAGTATTTT.

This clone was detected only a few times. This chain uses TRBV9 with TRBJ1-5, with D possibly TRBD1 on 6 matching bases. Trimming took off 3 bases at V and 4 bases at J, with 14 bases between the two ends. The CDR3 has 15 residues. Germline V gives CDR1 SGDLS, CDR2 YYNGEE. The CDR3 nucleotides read TGTGCCAGCAGCGAAAGTCCCACAGGGAATCAGCCCCAGCATTTT. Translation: CASSESPTGNQPQHF.

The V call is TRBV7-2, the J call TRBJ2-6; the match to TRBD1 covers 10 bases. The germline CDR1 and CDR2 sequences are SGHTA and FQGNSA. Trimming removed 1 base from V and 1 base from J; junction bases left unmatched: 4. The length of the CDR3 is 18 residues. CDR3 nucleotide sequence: TGTGCCAGCAGCTTAGTTGGGACAGGGGCGTCTGGGGCCAACGTCCTGACTTTC. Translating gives CASSLVGTGASGANVLTF.

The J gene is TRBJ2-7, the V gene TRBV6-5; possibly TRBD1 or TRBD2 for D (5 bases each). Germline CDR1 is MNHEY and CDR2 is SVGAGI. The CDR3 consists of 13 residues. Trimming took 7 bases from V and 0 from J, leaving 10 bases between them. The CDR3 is CASTRDPSYEQYF. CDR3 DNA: TGTGCCAGCACCCGGGACCCCTCCTACGAGCAGTACTTC.